This T cell receptor (beta chain) was recorded in a study of shared clonotypes between healthy human individuals. Naive CD8 isolation took CD45RO-negative cells positively selected for CCR7 and excluded terminally differentiated effector memory CD45RA+ cells. TCRdb's table, derived via immunoSEQ multiplex PCR, lists solely in-frame clones and lacks some. This table has 1.5 million to 2.5 million clones, about 95% appearing once. There are 14 residues in the CDR3. V was shortened by 4 bases and J by 4 bases, with 15 bases between the two germline ends. Looked up from germline, CDR1 is SGHNT and CDR2 is YYREEE (reference sequence). Findings of the study overall: Among donors, sharing of clonotypes was expected to be affected by sequencing depth.

On this clone itself: No antigen is known for it.

The clonotype was recovered from a man between 18 and 35 years old in good health. The chain is built from TRBV5-4 and TRBJ2-7; weak D call: TRBD1 (8 bases). Sequencing used naive CD8+ T cells sorted from blood. CDR3 protein: CASSVAGDRYEQYF. In nucleotides, the CDR3 is TGTGCCAGCAGCGTGGCGGGGGACAGGTACGAGCAGTACTTC.